These T cell receptor beta chains were read from a single sample in a study of beta chain features in type 1 diabetes. This table comes from immunoSEQ multiplex PCR, and its TCRdb copy is limited to in-frame clones, with some not included. The data contain about 900,000 clones, 17% of them singletons. The sample comprised naive CD4+ T cells from blood. The receptors come from a woman between 18 and 29 years old in good health. The CDR3 runs from the conserved cysteine through the conserved F or W. D genes are given only for firm matches. Some rows have no size entry. The others give once, few or many, or a class for an expanded clone.

v_call	j_call	clone_size	d_call	cdr3_nt	cdr3_aa
TRBV2	TRBJ2-1	once	NA	TGTGCCGGGGGACTGGGCGGATACAATGAGCAGTTCTTC	CAGGLGGYNEQFF
TRBV18	TRBJ1-2	once	NA	TGTGCCAGCTCACCACCGGGACGCAGCTATGGCTACACCTTC	CASSPPGRSYGYTF
TRBV5-4	TRBJ2-3	NA	TRBD1	TGTGCCAGCAGCCCAGGGGGAACTTTTACAGATACGCAGTATTTT	CASSPGGTFTDTQYF
TRBV7-2	TRBJ2-5	NA	TRBD1	TGTGCCAGCAGCCACCAGACAGGGGAAGAGACCCAGTACTTC	CASSHQTGEETQYF
TRBV10-1	TRBJ2-3	few	TRBD2	TGCGCCACCTTAGCGGGAGAAGCAGATACGCAGTATTTT	CATLAGEADTQYF
TRBV5-4	TRBJ1-1	NA	TRBD1	TGTGCCAGCAGCCCGGGGACAGGAGCGATGAACACTGAAGCTTTCTTT	CASSPGTGAMNTEAFF
TRBV28	TRBJ2-7	NA	TRBD2	TGTGCCAGCAGTTTATGGACTAGCGGGAGTTCCGAGCAGTACTTC	CASSLWTSGSSEQYF
TRBV4-1	TRBJ2-5	few	NA	TGCGCCAGCAGCCAGGGACTCCTAGAGACCCAGTACTTC	CASSQGLLETQYF
TRBV10-1	TRBJ2-3	NA	NA	TGCGCCAGCAGTGAGATGTTAGGAACCACAGATACGCAGTATTTT	CASSEMLGTTDTQYF
TRBV28	TRBJ2-2	once	TRBD1	TGTGCCAGCAGTTTAAATGTAGGGGGCCCCGGGGAGCTGTTTTTT	CASSLNVGGPGELFF
TRBV7-8	TRBJ1-5	NA	NA	TGTGCCAGCAGCCCGGGAAATCAGCCCCAGCATTTT	CASSPGNQPQHF
TRBV2	TRBJ2-5	few	NA	TGTGCCAGCAGCCGTCGGGTTGGAGAGACCCAGTACTTC	CASSRRVGETQYF
TRBV7-2	TRBJ1-5	few	TRBD1	TGTGCCAGCAGCTCAACCGGACAGGGCGATCAGCCCCAGCATTTT	CASSSTGQGDQPQHF
TRBV7-3	TRBJ2-3	NA	NA	TGTGCCAGCAGTATGACAGGGACTACAGATACGCAGTATTTT	CASSMTGTTDTQYF
TRBV7-2	TRBJ1-4	few	NA	TGTGCCAGCAGCTTAACTGCAACTAATGAAAAACTGTTTTTT	CASSLTATNEKLFF
TRBV7-9	TRBJ2-1	NA	NA	TGTGCCAGCAGCCCACGGGGGACTGAATACAATGAGCAGTTCTTC	CASSPRGTEYNEQFF
TRBV6-5	TRBJ1-2	NA	NA	TGTGCCAGCAGTGAAGGGGACGGAGGCTATGGCTACACCTTC	CASSEGDGGYGYTF
TRBV6-1	TRBJ1-1	NA	TRBD1	TGTGCCAGCATTAGGGGGCATGGGAGAGACACTGAAGCTTTCTTT	CASIRGHGRDTEAFF
TRBV6-1	TRBJ2-1	few	NA	TGTGCCAGCACTGCCACAGGGCAGGCCAACAATGAGCAGTTCTTC	CASTATGQANNEQFF
TRBV11-2	TRBJ2-5	few	TRBD2	TGTGCCAGCAGCCCGGGGACTAGCGGGAGGGCCTGGGAGACCCAGTACTTC	CASSPGTSGRAWETQYF
TRBV6-5	TRBJ1-2	NA	NA	TGTGCCAGTTCCCTCGACGGAGCAGGCGGCCCTCAAATCACTTTC	CASSLDGAGGPQITF
TRBV2	TRBJ1-2	few	TRBD1	TGTGCCAGCAGCCCAGGGGGTTATGGCTACACCTTC	CASSPGGYGYTF
TRBV19	TRBJ2-7	few	NA	TGTGCCAGTAGTATGTACGGGAACTCCTACGAGCAGTACTTC	CASSMYGNSYEQYF
TRBV25-1	TRBJ1-1	NA	TRBD1	TGTGCCAGCGCCGGGACAGGGGGCGGGGAAGCTTTCTTT	CASAGTGGGEAFF
TRBV7-3	TRBJ2-1	many	NA	TGTGCCAGCAGCTTAACGCGGCTAGGTGAGCAGTTCTTC	CASSLTRLGEQFF
TRBV5-1	TRBJ2-5	NA	NA	TGCGCCAGCATCCGCGGGGCGGGTTGGCAAGAGACCCAGTACTTC	CASIRGAGWQETQYF
TRBV6-5	TRBJ1-5	NA	NA	TGTGCCAGCACAAAGAGCGCGGGCTTCCAGCCCCAGCATTTT	CASTKSAGFQPQHF
TRBV27	TRBJ2-5	NA	NA	TGTGCCAGCAGTTGGCAAGACAGATATCAAGAGACCCAGTACTTC	CASSWQDRYQETQYF
TRBV6-5	TRBJ2-3	NA	TRBD2	TGTGCCAGCAGTTTTAGCGGGAGACAGGCAGATACGCAGTATTTT	CASSFSGRQADTQYF
TRBV29-1	TRBJ2-7	NA	TRBD1	TGCAGCGTGGGACAGTCCTTAGTTTACGAGCAGTACTTC	CSVGQSLVYEQYF
TRBV4-2	TRBJ2-7	few	TRBD1	TGTGCCAGCAGCCAAGACCTGTTACCGGGACAGGGAGCCGACCCGGTCCGTTGCGAGCAGTACTTC	CASSQDLLPGQGADPVRCEQYF
TRBV7-6	TRBJ2-2	once	TRBD2	TGTGCCAGCAGTTACGTGGTCCTAGCGGGATCGAACACCGGGGAGCTGTTTTTT	CASSYVVLAGSNTGELFF
TRBV29-1	TRBJ2-5	few	TRBD1	TGCAGCGTTGTCTTCTGGGGACAGGGGGCTAGCTTGGAGACCCAGTACTTC	CSVVFWGQGASLETQYF
TRBV19	TRBJ2-7	few	TRBD2	TGTGCCAGTAGTATAGATTGGACTAGCGGGAAAATCGAGCAGTACTTC	CASSIDWTSGKIEQYF
TRBV21-1	TRBJ2-1	NA	NA	TGTGCCAGCAGCAGCCGGGACAAGCTACACAATCGAGGGGGTGAGCAGTTCTTC	CASSSRDKLHNRGGEQFF
TRBV19	TRBJ2-4	NA	NA	TGTGCCAGTAGTAGTGGCCAGGGAGCCAAAAACATTCAGTACTTC	CASSSGQGAKNIQYF
TRBV2	TRBJ2-1	few	TRBD2	TGTGCCAGCAGTGGTCTAGCGGGAGAATCCTACAATGAGCAGTTCTTC	CASSGLAGESYNEQFF
TRBV18	TRBJ2-1	NA	TRBD2	TGTGCCAGCTCACCACTAGCGGGAGCCCCCTACAATGAGCAGTTCTTC	CASSPLAGAPYNEQFF
TRBV9	TRBJ2-7	few	NA	TGTGCCAGCAGCGTAGGGCAGGGGTCAGCCTACGAGCAGTACTTC	CASSVGQGSAYEQYF
TRBV28	TRBJ1-1	NA	NA	TGTGCCAGTCACACATCCCCGAACACTGAAGCTTTCTTT	CASHTSPNTEAFF